Below are 13 T cell receptor beta chains sequenced from a single sample in a study of vaccination effects on CD4 cells after COVID-19. Using viral peptide pools, the ViraFEST assay grew out antigen-specific CD4+ T cells prior to sequencing. Subsequent to a culture period of under twelve days, CD4+ T cells were isolated. Vaccinees lacked prior SARS-CoV-2 infection and tested negative for nucleocapsid antibodies. Sequencing was performed with immunoSEQ multiplex PCR; in TCRdb, only in-frame clones are kept and a portion is missing. The profile shows fewer than 85,000 clones, roughly 79% of them singletons. No antigen has been assigned to these receptors. The sample was CD4+ T cells from PBMCs cultured with SARS-CoV-2 spike peptides, taken before COVID-19 vaccination. The receptors here all came from a human donor who received a COVID-19 vaccine.

The chain combines TRBV7-9 with TRBJ2-7; 14 nucleotides align to TRBD2. This CDR3 comprises 15 residues. V was pared by 5 bases and J by 6 bases, with 6 bases of the junction left unmatched. CDR1 and CDR2 (germline): SEHNR, FQNEAQ (reference sequence). The CDR3: CASSLGLAGDAEQYV. The CDR3 region has the DNA TGTGCCAGCAGCCTGGGACTAGCGGGGGACGCCGAGCAGTACGTC.

The rearrangement joins TRBV7-9 to TRBJ2-5, with 9 bases lining up with TRBD1. The length of the CDR3 is 16 residues. J lost 2 bases, V lost 5 bases, and 9 bases had no gene match. Germline V gene data show CDR1 as SEHNR and CDR2 as FQNEAQ (reference sequence). CDR3 in amino acids: CASSLGQGFRQETQYF. Here the CDR3 DNA reads TGTGCCAGCAGCCTAGGACAGGGGTTTCGGCAAGAGACCCAGTACTTC.

CDR3 DNA sequence: TGTGCCAGCAGTGAACAGGGATACACTGAAGCTTTCTTT. As protein: CASSEQGYTEAFF. The V call is TRBV6-1, the J call TRBJ1-1; weak D call: TRBD1 (5 bases). The CDR3 length is 13 residues. Between the trimmed V and J ends, which lost 2 bases and 3 bases, there was a span of 7 bases. The V gene's germline CDR1 is MNHNS and CDR2 SASEGT.

This clone was observed a single time. The chain has TRBV7-5 and TRBJ2-1. TRBV7-5 is shown as a pseudogene. This CDR3 is 12 amino acids long. The CDR3 DNA follows: TGTGCCAGAAGCTTAGTATGTGACGAGCAGTTCTTC. Translated: CARSLVCDEQFF.

This chain links TRBV5-6 with TRBJ2-2, with a weak D call TRBD2 (5 bases). Germline CDR1 is SGHDT and CDR2 is YYEEEE. V was pared by 0 bases and J by 2 bases, with 11 bases between. The length of the CDR3 is 16 residues. The CDR3 protein is CASSLDLAANTGELFF. The CDR3 region has the DNA TGTGCCAGCAGCTTGGATCTAGCTGCTAACACCGGGGAGCTGTTTTTT.

The chain carries TRBV5-1 and TRBJ2-7; TRBD1 aligns across 8 bases. Germline V gives CDR1 SGHRS, CDR2 YFSETQ. V trimming: 4 bases; J trimming: 5 bases; junction bases outside the gene matches: 11. CDR3 length: 15 amino acids. CDR3 loop: CASSPLPDRADEQYV. Here the CDR3 DNA reads TGCGCCAGCAGCCCATTACCGGACAGGGCCGACGAGCAGTACGTC.

V gene TRBV2 combines with J gene TRBJ2-3; a possible D gene is TRBD1 (6 bases). The V gene lost 7 bases and the J gene lost 4 bases, with 15 bases spanning the gap. This CDR3 is built from 14 residues. Germline CDR1 is SNHLY and CDR2 is FYNNEI. Written as DNA, the CDR3 is TGTGCCAGCACCATACAGGGTATCCCAGATACGCAGTATTTT. This encodes CASTIQGIPDTQYF.

The chain links TRBV3-1 (or the pseudogene TRBV3-2) to TRBJ1-1, with 9 positions matching TRBD1. The J segment lost 4 bases and the V segment lost 5 bases, leaving 14 bases of the junction unmatched. The CDR3 length is 17 residues. The germline V gene encodes CDR1 LGHDT and CDR2 YNNKEL (reference sequence). Here the CDR3 reads CASSSTGQGRGSTEAFF. The CDR3 DNA reads TGTGCCAGCAGCTCAACCGGACAGGGGAGGGGTAGCACTGAAGCTTTCTTT.

This chain uses TRBV19 with TRBJ2-5; D ambiguous. There are 12 residues in the CDR3. Germline V gene data show CDR1 as LNHDA and CDR2 as SQIVND (reference sequence). Trimming removed 1 base at V and 3 bases at J, with 3 bases between. The CDR3 spells CASSIGEETQYF. The CDR3 bases are TGTGCCAGTAGTATAGGGGAAGAGACCCAGTACTTC.

This clone was seen a few times. The chain is built from TRBV5-8 and TRBJ1-2; the match to TRBD1 covers 7 bases. The CDR3 length is 15 residues. The germline CDR1 and CDR2 sequences are SGHTS and YDEGEE. Trimming cost V 4 bases and J 3 bases; bases outside gene matches: 9. CDR3 sequence reads: CASSTVRGLDYGYTF. The CDR3, as DNA: TGTGCCAGCAGCACGGTGAGGGGGCTGGACTATGGCTACACCTTC.

This sequence joins TRBV6-4 and TRBJ2-5; D is unclear. V lost 6 bases and J lost 5, with 13 bases in between. In germline, CDR1 is MRHNA, CDR2 SNTAGT. This CDR3 has 13 amino acids. Here the CDR3 DNA reads TGTGCCAGCAGCGGGCGGATCGGGGAGACCCAGTACTTC. Translating it yields CASSGRIGETQYF.

V is TRBV6-5 and J is TRBJ2-5; 7 positions match TRBD1. CDR1 and CDR2 from the germline V gene are MNHEY and SVGAGI. The CDR3 has 13 amino acids. V shed 7 bases, J shed 3 bases, and the junction held 5 bases outside the gene matches. The chain's CDR3 is CASINRGKETQYF. The CDR3, as DNA: TGTGCCAGCATTAACAGGGGAAAAGAGACCCAGTACTTC.

The V call is TRBV3-1 (or the pseudogene TRBV3-2), the J call TRBJ2-2; D not resolved. V lost 2 bases and J lost 8, with 3 bases in between. The germline V gene has CDR1 LGHDT and CDR2 YNNKEL (reference sequence). The CDR3 is made up of 11 amino acids. CDR3 region: CASSQSGELFF. The CDR3, as DNA: TGTGCCAGCAGCCAATCTGGGGAGCTGTTTTTT.